This TCR beta chain was observed in a study of T cell changes during pregnancy in multiple sclerosis. CDR3 length: 13 residues. V was pared by 4 bases and J by 5 bases, with 9 bases between. Germline V gene sequence: CDR1 MNHEY, CDR2 SMNVEV (reference sequence). Produced via immunoSEQ multiplex PCR; TCRdb's table is partial and in-frame only. The data hold more than 10,000 clones, with about nine tenths observed a single time. The sample in question was CD8+ T cells from peripheral blood mononuclear cells, obtained after pregnancy. The chain couples TRBV27 to TRBJ1-5; unclear D gene. The clonotype comes from a female donor in good health, enrolled as a control in a pregnancy study. Here the CDR3 DNA reads TGTGCCAGCAGTTCGAGGGTATATCAGCCCCAGCATTTT. This translates into CASSSRVYQPQHF.